The 16 T cell receptor beta chains given below trace back to one sample, sequenced in a study of T-cell reconstitution after alpha-beta-depleted transplantation in children. This sample's TCRbeta library carried unique molecular identifier barcodes. Via MiXCR, TCRdb re-called the PCR reads, giving one row per CDR3 protein. The sample contains roughly 16,000 distinct CDR3 sequences, around 12% of which appear only once. The source material was PBMCs, mostly from graft donor cells, sampled 180 days after TCRalphabeta/CD19-depleted stem cell transplant. Receptor source: a boy in the first two years of life who had a stem cell transplant for Wiskott-Aldrich syndrome, so the T cells may come from the graft donor.

The sample holds a few counts of this clonotype. J is TRBJ2-2 and V is TRBV7-2; TRBD2 aligns across 7 bases. V lost 5 bases and J lost 14; bases outside the gene matches: 5. Germline V gives CDR1 SGHTA, CDR2 FQGNSA. The CDR3 has 11 residues. The CDR3 region has the DNA TGTGCCAGCAGCCCGAGCGGGAAACTGTTTTTT. It yields the protein CASSPSGKLFF.

There are many counts of this clonotype. The chain links TRBV24-1 to TRBJ2-7, with D possibly being TRBD1 or TRBD2 (5 bases each). The CDR3 contains 17 residues. Trimming removed 1 base at V and 1 base at J, with 16 bases between. Germline values: CDR1 KGHDR, CDR2 SFDVKD. CDR3 sequence: CATSDFRGSGSSYEQYF. The CDR3 DNA sequence: TGTGCCACCAGTGATTTTCGGGGCAGCGGATCTTCCTACGAGCAGTACTTC.

At least ten counts were recorded for this clonotype. The chain has TRBV7-9 and TRBJ2-5, with D unresolved. Trimming stripped 8 bases from V and 1 base from J, with 17 bases between. From germline, CDR1 is SEHNR and CDR2 FQNEAQ (reference sequence). The CDR3 runs 15 residues. DNA of the CDR3: TGTGCCAGCCACCCATTAACAGAGCCCCAAGAGACCCAGTACTTC. Translated: CASHPLTEPQETQYF.

In this sample, this clonotype turned up a few times. The rearrangement links TRBV14 to TRBJ2-6, with TRBD1 matching 9 bases. The CDR3 length is 17 residues. V was clipped by 5 bases and J by 0 bases; unmatched bases: 5. Germline CDR1 is SGHDN and CDR2 is FVKESK. The CDR3 DNA follows: TGTGCCAGCAGCAACAGGGGGCTAAGCTCTGGGGCCAACGTCCTGACTTTC. Translated: CASSNRGLSSGANVLTF.

This clonotype was observed many times. V usage is TRBV20-1 and J usage is TRBJ2-7; 8 bases are a match to TRBD1. Germline assignment: CDR1 DFQATT and CDR2 SNEGSKA (reference sequence). This CDR3 region has 14 residues. V lost 0 bases, J lost 6 bases, and 7 bases stayed unmatched. The CDR3 spells CSARDRQGAVEQYF. CDR3 coding DNA: TGCAGTGCTAGAGATCGGCAGGGGGCTGTCGAGCAGTACTTC.

The gene calls are TRBV6-5 and TRBJ1-2; 7 positions match TRBD1. This CDR3 comprises 17 residues. Germline assignment: CDR1 MNHEY and CDR2 SVGAGI. V lost 1 base to trimming and J lost 4 bases; unmatched junction nucleotides: 12. The CDR3 DNA sequence: TGTGCCAGCAGTTACTTCCAGGGGGAATATAACGGCTATGGCTACACCTTC. Encoded protein: CASSYFQGEYNGYGYTF.

The gene calls are TRBV20-1 and TRBJ2-1; TRBD2 aligns across 12 bases. The J segment lost 7 bases and the V segment lost 6 bases, leaving 13 bases of the junction unmatched. Per the germline V gene, CDR1 is DFQATT and CDR2 is SNEGSKA (reference sequence). The CDR3 totals 16 residues. CDR3 sequence reads: CSAVYLAGGPGNEQFF. The CDR3 coding sequence is TGCAGTGCCGTCTATCTAGCGGGAGGGCCGGGTAATGAGCAGTTCTTC.

The rearrangement uses TRBV7-8 and TRBJ2-5; D gene uncertain. Germline V gives CDR1 SGHVS, CDR2 FQNEAQ. CDR3 size: 15 residues. Trimming cost V 8 bases and J 5 bases, with 21 bases left between them. CDR3 protein: CASSPSFPPGETQYF. The CDR3 region has the DNA TGTGCCAGCTCCCCGTCCTTTCCGCCCGGGGAGACCCAGTACTTC.

Ten or more counts support this clonotype. The chain combines TRBV5-8 with TRBJ1-2; perhaps TRBD1 as D (5 bases). Germline CDR1 and CDR2: SGHTS and YDEGEE. V was trimmed by 3 bases and J by 3 bases, leaving 15 bases between them. The CDR3 consists of 15 residues. The DNA for the CDR3 is TGTGCCAGCAGCTACGGGGGTGCCGCAGACTATGGCTACACCTTC. Protein: CASSYGGAADYGYTF. The variable domain in full, completed from reference TRBV5-8 and TRBJ1-2, reads EAGVTQSPTHLIKTRGQQATLRCSPISGHTSVYWYQQALGLGLQFLLWYDEGEERNRGNFPPRFSGRQFPNYSSELNVNALELEDSALYLCASSYGGAADYGYTFGSGTRLTVV.

The CDR3 loop is CASRGEGFLAEQFF. CDR3 in DNA: TGTGCCAGCAGGGGGGAGGGGTTTTTGGCTGAGCAGTTCTTC. The chain is built from TRBV2 and TRBJ2-1; 7 bases align to TRBD2. The CDR3 is made up of 14 amino acids. Trimming cost V 6 bases and J 9 bases; bases outside gene matches: 11. CDR1 SNHLY and CDR2 FYNNEI come from the germline V gene.

The chain's CDR3 is CASSQPMGGGNTEAFF. The CDR3, as DNA: TGTGCCAGCAGCCAACCTATGGGAGGGGGTAACACTGAAGCTTTCTTT. This sequence joins TRBV7-8 and TRBJ1-1; a weak D match, TRBD1 (6 bases). Germline CDR1 and CDR2: SGHVS and FQNEAQ. Trimming removed 5 bases at V and 2 bases at J, with 18 bases between. The CDR3 covers 16 residues.

In this sample, this clonotype turned up a few times. The rearrangement joins TRBV7-9 to TRBJ1-3; maybe TRBD1 (6 bases). V was pared by 5 bases and J by 3 bases, with 11 bases between. This CDR3 is built from 14 residues. Germline CDR1 reads SEHNR; CDR2 reads FQNEAQ (reference sequence). CDR3 in amino acids: CASSRGGFGNTIYF. For the CDR3, the DNA is TGTGCCAGCAGCCGAGGGGGGTTTGGAAACACCATATATTTT.

This clonotype was seen more than once but under ten times. CDR3 sequence: CSASGTSGRGVYEQYF. In DNA, the CDR3 is TGCAGTGCTAGCGGGACTAGCGGGAGGGGTGTTTACGAGCAGTACTTC. This chain connects TRBV20-1 to TRBJ2-7; the match to TRBD2 covers 16 bases. The trim removed 3 bases at V and 4 bases at J, leaving 6 bases unmatched. The CDR3 runs to 16 residues. Looked up from germline, CDR1 is DFQATT and CDR2 is SNEGSKA (reference sequence).

The V call is TRBV2, the J call TRBJ2-7; 8 bases are shared with TRBD1. Unmatched junction bases numbered 4, after V lost 4 bases and J lost 2 bases. Germline CDR1 reads SNHLY; CDR2 reads FYNNEI. This CDR3 spans 14 amino acids. The CDR3 coding sequence is TGTGCCAGCAGTGGGGGACAGGCTCCCTACGAGCAGTACTTC. Translation gives CASSGGQAPYEQYF. The complete variable domain, with remaining parts taken from reference TRBV2 and TRBJ2-7, reads EPEVTQTPSHQVTQMGQEVILRCVPISNHLYFYWYRQILGQKVEFLVSFYNNEISEKSEIFDDQFSVERPDGSNFTLKIRSTKLEDSAMYFCASSGGQAPYEQYFGPGTRLTVT.

This clonotype has just a few counts. The rearrangement joins TRBV7-2 to TRBJ2-7, with 14 bases lining up with TRBD2. The ends lost 5 bases at V and 2 bases at J; junction bases unmatched: 8. This CDR3 contains 17 residues. The germline CDR1 and CDR2 sequences are SGHTA and FQGNSA. This CDR3 is CASSPGLAGGLPYEQYF. The CDR3 DNA is TGTGCCAGCAGCCCCGGACTAGCGGGAGGATTACCCTACGAGCAGTACTTC.

The table lists this clonotype with a few counts. The chain joins TRBV28 to TRBJ1-5, with TRBD1 matching 7 bases. This CDR3 is built from 13 residues. The germline V gene encodes CDR1 MDHEN and CDR2 SYDVKM. J was trimmed by 9 bases and V by 3 bases; bases with no gene match: 5. The CDR3 DNA sequence: TGTGCCAGCAGTTTTCAGGGGGGGGGGCCCCAGCATTTT. Protein product: CASSFQGGGPQHF.